This TCR beta chain appears in the sequencing data of a study of T cells after yellow fever vaccination. Study results and limitations: Though it reached lower strength, the secondary response hit its peak faster, day 5 versus 15. The presence of abundant clonotypes contaminating from the bulk population was possible in FACS-sorted repertoires.

V gave up 0 bases and J gave up 6 bases; unmatched junction bases: 8. This CDR3 is 16 amino acids long. CDR1 MGHRA and CDR2 YSYEKL come from the germline V gene. This clonotype has at least ten counts. Its antigen is still unknown. 5'RACE template switching produced TCR cDNA carrying a universal primer site and UMIs. One entry per CDR3 protein results from TCRdb running MiXCR on the 5' RACE reads. The repertoire holds roughly 74,000 distinct CDR3 sequences, with approximately 6.9% as singletons. The chain combines TRBV4-1 with TRBJ2-3, with TRBD1 matching 8 bases. The source was CD8+ T cells sorted from PBMCs, collected roughly 5 days after the first yellow fever vaccination. This TCR was recovered from a man younger than 35 who received the YFV17D yellow fever vaccine. CDR3 residues: CASSQEETGGLDTQYF. CDR3 bases: TGCGCCAGCAGCCAAGAAGAAACAGGGGGGTTGGATACGCAGTATTTT.